The following is a T cell receptor (beta chain) sequence with its context. As yet, its antigen is unknown. V lost 6 bases to trimming and J lost 2 bases; unmatched junction nucleotides: 7. Per the germline V gene, CDR1 is SGHTA and CDR2 is FQGNSA. The CDR3 is made up of 14 amino acids. The data were obtained in a study of T cell responses to AZD1222 COVID-19 vaccine. Measured with immunoSEQ multiplex PCR; TCRdb has only the in-frame clones, and not every one. The sample holds approximately 180,000 clones, roughly 92% seen once. Study findings and constraints: Two AZD1222 doses significantly raised spike-specific TCR breadth and depth over controls. Baseline seropositivity occurred in only a handful of AZD1222 recipients. In a largely white British group with more females than males, clonal diversity was possibly underestimated.

The sample consisted of peripheral blood, taken 28 days after the second dose of the MenACWY control vaccine. This clonotype was sampled from an adult who received the MenACWY meningococcal vaccine as a control. The chain combines TRBV7-2 with TRBJ2-7; the match to TRBD2 covers 7 bases. The CDR3 DNA reads as TGTGCCAGCAGAAAGCGGGGCACCGCCTACGAGCAGTACTTC. It translates to CASRKRGTAYEQYF.